A selection of T cell receptor beta chains follows, all from one sample in a study of T-cell memory formation after mild COVID-19. TCRdb used MiXCR to reprocess the 5' RACE reads, holding one entry per CDR3 protein. This table holds 400,000 to 500,000 distinct CDR3 sequences, 20% found once. The sample comprised PBMCs or a T cell subset sorted from them (not recorded which). These receptors originate from an adult woman who had mild COVID-19 (a few samples of this study predate the infection). Cell type and time point are not known. Each CDR3 is given with its conserved first and last residue. A D gene is named only where the DNA matches it firmly. The listing skips clone size in some rows; elsewhere it reads once, few, many or a size class.

TRBV5-1	many	-	TRBJ2-3	TGTGCCAGCAGTCTAGGGCCAGGGGCAGATACGCAGTATTTT	CASSLGPGADTQYF
TRBV4-2	-	-	TRBJ1-5	TGTGCCAGCAGCCAAGAAACGAGCAATCAGCCCCAGCATTTT	CASSQETSNQPQHF
TRBV5-5	-	TRBD2	TRBJ2-5	TGTGCCAGCAGCATGGGCAGACTAGCGGGAGTATGGGAGACCCAGTACTTC	CASSMGRLAGVWETQYF
TRBV7-9	-	-	TRBJ1-6	TGTGCCAGCGGCAGGGTGGAATCACCCCTCCACTTT	CASGRVESPLHF
TRBV24-1	many	-	TRBJ2-7	TGTGCCACCAGTGATTTGTACGAGCAGTACTTC	CATSDLYEQYF
TRBV20-1	-	-	TRBJ2-2	TGCAGTGCTCAATCCCCGACGGGGGGCATTGCCGGGGAGCTGTTTTTT	CSAQSPTGGIAGELFF
TRBV20-1	few	-	TRBJ1-3	TGCAGTGCCCCTCGGGGCCCTGGAAACACCATATATTTT	CSAPRGPGNTIYF
TRBV11-2	-	-	TRBJ2-5	TGTGCCAGCAGCACCGGACATGGGTTACAAGAGACCCAGTACTTC	CASSTGHGLQETQYF
TRBV7-9	-	TRBD1	TRBJ2-5	TGTGCCAGCATCGCAGACGGACAGGGTTTCGGGACCCAGTACTTC	CASIADGQGFGTQYF
TRBV7-2	few	-	TRBJ2-7	TGTGCCAGCAGCTCGGACGAATCCTACGAGCAGTACTTC	CASSSDESYEQYF
TRBV5-1	-	-	TRBJ2-2	TGCGCCAGCAAGGTTGGCAGCCGCGACACCGGGGAGCTGTTTTTT	CASKVGSRDTGELFF
TRBV20-1	few	-	TRBJ2-7	TGCAGTCTGACGGAAAGCTCCTACGAGCAGTACTTC	CSLTESSYEQYF
TRBV5-5	-	-	TRBJ2-2	TGTGCCAGCAGCTTTAGCCCCGGGGAGCTGTTTTTT	CASSFSPGELFF
TRBV5-6	few	-	TRBJ2-5	TGTGCCAGCAGCTTTAGAGGGCAAGAGACCCAGTACTTC	CASSFRGQETQYF
TRBV24-1	few	-	TRBJ1-2	TGTGCCACCAGTCGTTCCGGCGTTGGGGACGGTGGCTATGGCTACACCTTC	CATSRSGVGDGGYGYTF
TRBV7-2	-	TRBD2	TRBJ2-2	TGTGCCAGCAGCGTCTTCGGGGGGGCAACCACCGGGGAGCTGTTTTTT	CASSVFGGATTGELFF
TRBV7-9	few	-	TRBJ2-7	TGTGCCAGCAGCTGGGGACTGTCCTACGAGCAGTACTTC	CASSWGLSYEQYF
TRBV15	few	TRBD1	TRBJ1-4	TGTGCCACCAGCATTAGGACAGGGGGAGGTGAAAAACTGTTTTTT	CATSIRTGGGEKLFF
TRBV6-5	few	TRBD1	TRBJ2-1	TGTGCCAGCAGTAGAAGACCGGGACAGGCAATTAATGAGCAGTTCTTC	CASSRRPGQAINEQFF
TRBV7-7	-	TRBD2	TRBJ2-7	TGTGCCAGCAGCGAACGGGGGGGGACCTACGAGCAGTACTTC	CASSERGGTYEQYF